The rows below give T cell receptor beta chains drawn from one sample of a study of cytomegalovirus exposure and HLA in healthy donors. Method: immunoSEQ multiplex PCR; TCRdb's copy keeps in-frame clones and lacks some. The top ten hold around 9.5% of the sample, which has more than 100,000 clones, approximately 80% seen once. Material: PBMCs. The receptor source for this set is a female donor in good health and CMV-seropositive. Both conserved end residues are part of each CDR3. Each record gives: V gene, J gene, CDR3 protein.

>TRBV4-1|TRBJ1-1
CASSQARGRGFVNTEAFF
>TRBV5-1|TRBJ1-4
CASSFGQAGVEKLFF
>TRBV29-1|TRBJ2-3
CSTSAVVTDTQYF
>TRBV25-1|TRBJ2-2
CASSPRPGQGLIGELFF
>TRBV2|TRBJ1-1
CASSTRDKNTEAFF
>TRBV10-3|TRBJ2-6
CAIGLSGANVLTF
>TRBV5-6|TRBJ2-3
CASSLLPGGSTDTQYF
>TRBV6-1|TRBJ2-3
CASSRQGLHVDTQYF
>TRBV4-3|TRBJ2-3
CASSPRSGTDTQYF
>TRBV6-5|TRBJ2-2
CASKAPRAGTGELFF
>TRBV2|TRBJ1-1
CASRVIGQGVNTEAFF
>TRBV19|TRBJ1-3
CASSTGNGNTIYF
>TRBV9|TRBJ2-3
CASSATSARGGDTQYF
>TRBV10-3|TRBJ1-2
CAISATGQGRDGYTF
>TRBV19|TRBJ1-5
CASSIVAGSNQPQHF
>TRBV7-8|TRBJ2-3
CASSPTFGGGTDTQYF
>TRBV9|TRBJ1-2
CASSVAPTSASSENYYGYTF
>TRBV5-4|TRBJ1-6
CASSAQGGSLHF
>TRBV7-2|TRBJ2-5
CASSATREETQYF
>TRBV11-2|TRBJ2-5
CASSSTSGGAVPKETQYF
>TRBV5-4|TRBJ1-6
CASSSGQESSYNSPLHF
>TRBV10-2|TRBJ1-2
CASSYSPDYGYTF
>TRBV29-1|TRBJ2-1
CSVSQRGFYNEQFF
>TRBV6-6|TRBJ2-5
CATSAGEVRGETQYF
>TRBV27|TRBJ1-5
CASSLSIHQPQHF
>TRBV6-1|TRBJ2-3
CASTRDRGDTQYF
>TRBV7-9|TRBJ2-3
CASSLALGTDTQYF
>TRBV7-2|TRBJ1-1
CASSLVSRLEAFF
>TRBV19|TRBJ2-2
CASSISSGGTNTGELFF
>TRBV18|TRBJ2-3
CASSTSSTDTQYF
>TRBV6-6|TRBJ1-1
CASSRSYTEAFF
>TRBV5-8|TRBJ2-3
CASSRQGRVSADTQYF
>TRBV5-4|TRBJ2-7
CASSNWGLYEQYF
>TRBV7-8|TRBJ1-1
CASSPYRTGIYMNTEAFF
>TRBV19|TRBJ1-2
CASSMAGTIYGYTF
>TRBV27|TRBJ2-1
CASRGLAGHNEQFF
>TRBV7-6|TRBJ1-2
CASSLDGFYGYTF
>TRBV9|TRBJ2-3
CASSAQAGGHQDTQYF
>TRBV5-4|TRBJ2-1
CASSPRNSGYNEQFF
>TRBV6-6|TRBJ1-1
CASSRGGTEAFF
>TRBV18|TRBJ2-1
CASSKGTDNEQFF
>TRBV27|TRBJ1-4
CASSLRGLSEKLFF
>TRBV7-9|TRBJ1-6
CASSQTAGSPLHF
>TRBV28|TRBJ2-5
CASRGESGQYF
>TRBV30|TRBJ1-2
CALRLPHRGFIGYTF
>TRBV9|TRBJ2-5
CASSPTSSGGFQETQYF
>TRBV7-2|TRBJ1-2
CASSLLGSNYGYTF
>TRBV28|TRBJ1-6
CASKQQVDSPLHF
>TRBV18|TRBJ1-1
CASSPYRAGNTEAFF
>TRBV9|TRBJ2-2
CASSATTGDTGELFF